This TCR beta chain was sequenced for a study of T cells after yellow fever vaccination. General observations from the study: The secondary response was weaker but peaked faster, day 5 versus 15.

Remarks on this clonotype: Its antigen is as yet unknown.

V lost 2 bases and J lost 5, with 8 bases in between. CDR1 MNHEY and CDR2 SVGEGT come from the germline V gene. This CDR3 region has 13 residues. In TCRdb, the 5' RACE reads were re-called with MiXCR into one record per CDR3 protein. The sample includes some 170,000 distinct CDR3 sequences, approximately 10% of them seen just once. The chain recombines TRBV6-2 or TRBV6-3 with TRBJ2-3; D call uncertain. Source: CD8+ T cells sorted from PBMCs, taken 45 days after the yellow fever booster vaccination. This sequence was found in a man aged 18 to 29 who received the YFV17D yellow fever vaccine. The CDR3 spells CASSYGSVDTQYF. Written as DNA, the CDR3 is TGTGCCAGCAGTTACGGGTCAGTAGATACGCAGTATTTT.